These 8 T cell receptor beta chains were sequenced from one sample in a study of blood T cell repertoires in COVID-19. Assay: immunoSEQ multiplex PCR; the TCRdb copy retains only in-frame clones and omits some. The sample contains 140,000 or so clones, 84% of which appear only once. Specimen: peripheral blood. These receptors were taken from a young man with COVID-19, enrolled during active disease.

This clone was counted between two and nine times. V is TRBV10-2 and J is TRBJ2-2; a weak D match, TRBD1 (7 bases). CDR1 is WSHSY and CDR2 is SAAADI in the germline V gene. V lost 7 bases to trimming and J lost 5 bases, with 11 bases between them. CDR3 length: 13 amino acids. CDR3 region: CASNRGGTGELFF. Here the CDR3 DNA reads TGCGCCAGCAACAGGGGAGGTACCGGGGAGCTGTTTTTT.

CDR3 amino acids: CATRGASTQYF. The CDR3 DNA is TGTGCCACCAGGGGCGCATCGACCCAGTACTTC. The chain uses TRBV15 and TRBJ2-5; D is uncertain. V was shortened by 6 bases and J by 7 bases, with 9 bases between the two germline ends. This CDR3 is 11 amino acids long. CDR1 is LNHNV and CDR2 is YYDKDF in the germline V gene (reference sequence).

The chain links TRBV29-1 to TRBJ2-3; 9 nucleotides align to TRBD2. Germline loops: CDR1 SQVTM, CDR2 ANQGSEA. The CDR3 length is 14 residues. Trimming took 2 bases from V and 2 from J; bases not matched to a gene: 2. The CDR3 region is CSVELAGITDTQYF. The CDR3 DNA is TGCAGCGTTGAACTAGCGGGAATCACAGATACGCAGTATTTT.

The J gene is TRBJ1-2, the V gene TRBV3-1 (or the pseudogene TRBV3-2); a weak D match, TRBD1 (5 bases). The CDR3 runs to 15 residues. V gave up 1 base and J gave up 3 bases, with 12 bases separating them. Germline CDR1 is LGHDT and CDR2 is YNNKEL (reference sequence). The CDR3 bases are TGTGCCAGCAGCCAAGGAACAGGAGCCTACTATGGCTACACCTTC. Its translation: CASSQGTGAYYGYTF.

V and J are TRBV6-4 and TRBJ2-2; D is perhaps TRBD2 (6 bases). V was pared by 6 bases and J by 4 bases, with 12 bases between. There are 14 residues in the CDR3. CDR1 and CDR2 (germline): MRHNA, SNTAGT. The CDR3 nucleotides read TGTGCCAGCAGACGGGACGGGGGCACCGGGGAGCTGTTTTTT. It is translated as CASRRDGGTGELFF.

The chain couples TRBV9 to TRBJ2-2, with 7 bases aligning to TRBD2. The CDR3 runs 17 residues. The germline CDR1 and CDR2 sequences are SGDLS and YYNGEE. The V gene end was trimmed by 4 bases and the J gene end by 2 bases; junction bases not matched to a gene: 11. The CDR3 spells CASSNLGLAANTGELFF. The CDR3 region has the DNA TGTGCCAGCAGCAACCTGGGGCTAGCGGCAAACACCGGGGAGCTGTTTTTT.

This clone has just a few counts. The chain is built from TRBV15 and TRBJ2-2; maybe TRBD1 (5 bases). The ends were cut back, 5 bases at V and 8 bases at J, with 12 bases in the middle. The CDR3 spans 13 residues. Germline V gene lookup returns CDR1 LNHNV and CDR2 YYDKDF (reference sequence). The CDR3 DNA is TGTGCCACCAGCGGGGCCCTAGGTGGGGAGCTGTTTTTT. Its translation is CATSGALGGELFF.

V usage is TRBV6-5 and J usage is TRBJ2-7; D uncertain. CDR3 size: 13 residues. Germline CDR1 is MNHEY and CDR2 is SVGAGI. The germline V and J ends were trimmed by 0 bases and 3 bases, with 6 bases remaining between them. The CDR3 region is CASSYSDNYEQYF. Written as DNA, the CDR3 is TGTGCCAGCAGTTACTCCGACAACTACGAGCAGTACTTC.